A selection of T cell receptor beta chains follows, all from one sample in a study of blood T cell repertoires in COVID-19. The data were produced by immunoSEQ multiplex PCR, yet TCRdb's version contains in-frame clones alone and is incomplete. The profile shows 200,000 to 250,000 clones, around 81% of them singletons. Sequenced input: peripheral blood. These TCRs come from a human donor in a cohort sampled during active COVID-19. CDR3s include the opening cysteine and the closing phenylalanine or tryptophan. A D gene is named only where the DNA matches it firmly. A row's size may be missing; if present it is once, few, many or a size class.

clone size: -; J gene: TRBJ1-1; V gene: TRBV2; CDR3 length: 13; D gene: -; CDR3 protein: CASSEVGGTEAFF; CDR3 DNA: TGTGCCAGCAGTGAAGTGGGGGGAACTGAAGCTTTCTTT
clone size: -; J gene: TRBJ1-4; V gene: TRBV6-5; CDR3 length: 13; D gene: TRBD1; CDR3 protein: CASSRTGREKLFF; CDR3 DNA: TGTGCCAGCAGCCGGACAGGGCGGGAAAAACTGTTTTTT
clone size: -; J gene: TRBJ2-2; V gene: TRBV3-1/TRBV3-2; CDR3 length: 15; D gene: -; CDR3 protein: CASSHDTGNTGELFF; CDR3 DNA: TGTGCCAGCAGCCATGACACGGGAAACACCGGGGAGCTGTTTTTT
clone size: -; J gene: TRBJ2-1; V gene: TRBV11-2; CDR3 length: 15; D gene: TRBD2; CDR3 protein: CASSSGLALWGEQFF; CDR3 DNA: TGTGCCAGCAGCTCGGGACTAGCGTTGTGGGGCGAGCAGTTCTTC
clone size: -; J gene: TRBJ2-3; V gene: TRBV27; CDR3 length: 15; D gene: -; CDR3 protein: CASSDLGGHTDTQYF; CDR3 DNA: TGTGCCAGCAGCGACCTAGGGGGACACACAGATACGCAGTATTTT
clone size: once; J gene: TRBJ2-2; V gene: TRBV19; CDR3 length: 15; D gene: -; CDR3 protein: CASSIDRLVTGELFF; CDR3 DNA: TGTGCCAGTAGTATAGACAGACTGGTAACCGGGGAGCTGTTTTTT
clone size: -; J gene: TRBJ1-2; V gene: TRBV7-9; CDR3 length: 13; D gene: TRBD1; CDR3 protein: CASTLTGTGDYTF; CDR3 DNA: TGTGCCAGCACCCTGACAGGGACCGGCGACTACACCTTC
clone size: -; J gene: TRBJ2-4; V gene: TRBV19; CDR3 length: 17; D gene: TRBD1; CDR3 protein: CASSIAGTEGTKNIQYF; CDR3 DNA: TGTGCCAGTAGTATAGCCGGGACAGAGGGGACCAAAAACATTCAGTACTTC
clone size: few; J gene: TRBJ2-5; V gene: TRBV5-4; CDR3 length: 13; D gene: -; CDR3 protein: CASSRDTQETQYF; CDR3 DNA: TGTGCCAGCAGCAGGGACACCCAAGAGACCCAGTACTTC
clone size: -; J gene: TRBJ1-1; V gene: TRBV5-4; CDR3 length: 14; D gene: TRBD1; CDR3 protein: CASSPQGLNTEAFF; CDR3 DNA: TGTGCCAGCAGCCCACAGGGGCTGAACACTGAAGCTTTCTTT
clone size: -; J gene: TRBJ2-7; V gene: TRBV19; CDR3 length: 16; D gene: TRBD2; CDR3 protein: CASSKGLAGISYEQYF; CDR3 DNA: TGTGCCAGTAGTAAAGGACTAGCGGGAATATCCTACGAGCAGTACTTC
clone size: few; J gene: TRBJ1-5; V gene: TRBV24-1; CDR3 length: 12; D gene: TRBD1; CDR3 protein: CATSQGGQPQHF; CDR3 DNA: TGTGCCACCAGTCAGGGGGGCCAGCCCCAGCATTTT
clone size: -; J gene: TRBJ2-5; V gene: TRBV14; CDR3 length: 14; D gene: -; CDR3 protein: CASSQAGGRETQYF; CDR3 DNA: TGTGCCAGCAGCCAAGCGGGGGGCCGGGAGACCCAGTACTTC
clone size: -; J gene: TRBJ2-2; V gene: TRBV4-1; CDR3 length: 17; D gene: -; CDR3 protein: CASSQFGVGGSTGELFF; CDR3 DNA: TGCGCCAGCAGCCAATTTGGAGTTGGAGGGAGCACCGGGGAGCTGTTTTTT
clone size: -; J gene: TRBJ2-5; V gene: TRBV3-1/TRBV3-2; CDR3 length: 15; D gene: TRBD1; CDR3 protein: CASSPPGQGAETQYF; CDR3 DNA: TGTGCCAGCAGCCCACCGGGACAGGGGGCTGAGACCCAGTACTTC
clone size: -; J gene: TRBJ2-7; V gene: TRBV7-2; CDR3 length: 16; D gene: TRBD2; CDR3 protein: CASSSRQAGGIYEQYF; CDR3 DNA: TGTGCCAGCAGCTCGCGTCAAGCGGGGGGAATCTACGAGCAGTACTTC
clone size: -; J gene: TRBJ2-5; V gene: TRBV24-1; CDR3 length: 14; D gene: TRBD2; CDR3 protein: CATSGTSGEETQYF; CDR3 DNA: TGTGCCACCAGCGGGACTAGCGGTGAAGAGACCCAGTACTTC
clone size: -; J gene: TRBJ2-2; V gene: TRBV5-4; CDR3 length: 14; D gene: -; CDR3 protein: CASSLTLHSGELFF; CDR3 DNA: TGTGCCAGCAGCTTGACCTTACATTCCGGGGAGCTGTTTTTT
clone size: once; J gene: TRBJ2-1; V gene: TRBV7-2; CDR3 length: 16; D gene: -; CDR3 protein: CASSLDRESSYNEQFF; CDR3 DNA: TGTGCCAGCAGCTTAGATCGGGAGAGCTCCTACAATGAGCAGTTCTTC
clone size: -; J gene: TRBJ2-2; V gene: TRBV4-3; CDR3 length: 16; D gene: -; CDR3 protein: CASSQDLGGSAGELFF; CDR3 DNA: TGCGCCAGCAGCCAAGATCTTGGGGGGTCGGCCGGGGAGCTGTTTTTT
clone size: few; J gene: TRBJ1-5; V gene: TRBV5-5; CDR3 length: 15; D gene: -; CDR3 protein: CASSLLGEGNQPQHF; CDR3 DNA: TGTGCCAGCAGCTTGCTGGGGGAGGGCAATCAGCCCCAGCATTTT
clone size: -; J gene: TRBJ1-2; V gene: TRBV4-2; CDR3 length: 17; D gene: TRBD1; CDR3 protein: CASSQRTGLRSNYGYTF; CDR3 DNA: TGTGCCAGCAGCCAACGGACAGGGTTGCGATCTAACTATGGCTACACCTTC
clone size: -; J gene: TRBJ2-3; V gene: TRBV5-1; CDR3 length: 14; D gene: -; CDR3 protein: CASSRGDSTDTQYF; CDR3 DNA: TGCGCCAGCAGCCGCGGGGACTCTACAGATACGCAGTATTTT
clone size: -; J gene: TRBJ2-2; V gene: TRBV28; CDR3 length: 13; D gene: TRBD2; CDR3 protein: CATMGLARGGLFF; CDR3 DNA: TGTGCCACCATGGGACTAGCTCGGGGGGGGCTGTTTTTT
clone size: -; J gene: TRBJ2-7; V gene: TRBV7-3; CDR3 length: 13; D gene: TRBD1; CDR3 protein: CASSPGQSYEQYF; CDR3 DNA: TGTGCCAGCAGCCCGGGACAGTCCTACGAGCAGTACTTC
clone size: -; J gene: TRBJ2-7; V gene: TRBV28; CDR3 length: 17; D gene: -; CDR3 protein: CASSRSPRLTSSYEQYF; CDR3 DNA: TGTGCCAGCAGTCGATCCCCCCGGTTGACTAGCTCCTACGAGCAGTACTTC
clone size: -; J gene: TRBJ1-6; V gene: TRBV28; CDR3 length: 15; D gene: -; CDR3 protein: CASSLPGRGNSPLHF; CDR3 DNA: TGTGCCAGCAGTTTACCAGGGCGGGGTAATTCACCCCTCCACTTT
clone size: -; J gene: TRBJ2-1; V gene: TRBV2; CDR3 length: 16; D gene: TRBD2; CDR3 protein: CASSPQREVVGNEQFF; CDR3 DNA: TGTGCCAGCAGCCCCCAGCGGGAGGTAGTGGGCAATGAGCAGTTCTTC
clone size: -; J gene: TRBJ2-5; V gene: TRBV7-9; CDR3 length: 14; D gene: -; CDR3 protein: CASSVSSEGETQYF; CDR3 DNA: TGTGCCAGCAGCGTCTCTAGCGAAGGGGAGACCCAGTACTTC
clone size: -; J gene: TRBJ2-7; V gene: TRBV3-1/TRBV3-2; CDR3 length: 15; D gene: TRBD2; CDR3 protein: CASSPWTSGDYEQYF; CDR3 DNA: TGTGCCAGCAGCCCTTGGACTAGCGGAGATTACGAGCAGTACTTC
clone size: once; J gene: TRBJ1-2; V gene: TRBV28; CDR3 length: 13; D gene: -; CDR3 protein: CASIRGGTVGYTF; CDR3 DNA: TGTGCCAGCATCCGGGGGGGGACGGTTGGCTACACCTTC
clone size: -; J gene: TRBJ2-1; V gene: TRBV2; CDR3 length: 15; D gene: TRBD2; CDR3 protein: CASSPSTSFLNEQFF; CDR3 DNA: TGTGCCAGCAGTCCATCGACTAGCTTCCTGAATGAGCAGTTCTTC
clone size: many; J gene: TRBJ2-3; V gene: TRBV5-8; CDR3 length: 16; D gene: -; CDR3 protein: CASSLAPGTSTDTQYF; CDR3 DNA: TGTGCCAGCAGCTTGGCCCCCGGGACTAGCACAGATACGCAGTATTTT
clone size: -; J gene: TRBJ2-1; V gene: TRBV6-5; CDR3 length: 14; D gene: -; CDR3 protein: CAIPRAQTYNEQFF; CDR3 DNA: TGTGCCATCCCCCGAGCGCAGACCTACAATGAGCAGTTCTTC
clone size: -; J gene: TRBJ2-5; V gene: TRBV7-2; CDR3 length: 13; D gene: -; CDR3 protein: CASSPRHQETQYF; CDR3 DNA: TGTGCCAGCAGCCCGAGGCACCAAGAGACCCAGTACTTC
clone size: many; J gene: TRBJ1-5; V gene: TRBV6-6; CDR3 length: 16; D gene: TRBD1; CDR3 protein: CASSSEGAPGNQPQHF; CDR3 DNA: TGTGCCAGCAGTTCTGAGGGGGCGCCCGGCAATCAGCCCCAGCATTTT
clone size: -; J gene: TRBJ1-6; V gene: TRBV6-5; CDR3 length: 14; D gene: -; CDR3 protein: CASNQQGGNSPLHF; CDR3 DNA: TGTGCCAGCAACCAACAGGGCGGGAATTCACCCCTCCACTTT
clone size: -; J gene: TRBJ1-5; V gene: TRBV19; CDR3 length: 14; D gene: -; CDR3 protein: CASRMRYSNQPQHF; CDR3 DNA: TGTGCCAGTAGAATGAGGTATAGCAATCAGCCCCAGCATTTT
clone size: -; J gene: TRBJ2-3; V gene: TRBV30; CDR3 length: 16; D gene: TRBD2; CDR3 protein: CAWNRAGGPRTDTQYF; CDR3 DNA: TGTGCCTGGAACCGGGCGGGGGGGCCCCGGACAGATACGCAGTATTTT
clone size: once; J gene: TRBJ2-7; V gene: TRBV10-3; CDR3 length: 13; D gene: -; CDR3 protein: CAISRGTSYEQYF; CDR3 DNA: TGTGCCATCAGTCGCGGGACTTCCTACGAGCAGTACTTC
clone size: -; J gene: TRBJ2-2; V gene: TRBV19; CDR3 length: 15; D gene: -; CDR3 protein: CASSIEGTRPGELFF; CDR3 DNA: TGTGCCAGTAGTATAGAGGGCACACGCCCCGGGGAGCTGTTTTTT
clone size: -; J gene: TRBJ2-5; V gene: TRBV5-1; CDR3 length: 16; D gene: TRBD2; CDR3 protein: CASSLGTSFLQETQYF; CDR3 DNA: TGCGCCAGCAGCTTAGGGACTAGCTTTCTCCAAGAGACCCAGTACTTC
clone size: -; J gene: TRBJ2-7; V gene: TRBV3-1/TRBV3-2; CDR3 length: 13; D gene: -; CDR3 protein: CASSQELGFEQYF; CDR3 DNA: TGTGCCAGCAGCCAAGAACTAGGGTTCGAGCAGTACTTC
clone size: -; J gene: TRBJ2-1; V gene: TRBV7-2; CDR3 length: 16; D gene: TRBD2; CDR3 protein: CASSSTSGGVYNEQFF; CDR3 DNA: TGTGCCAGCAGCTCAACTAGCGGGGGGGTCTACAATGAGCAGTTCTTC
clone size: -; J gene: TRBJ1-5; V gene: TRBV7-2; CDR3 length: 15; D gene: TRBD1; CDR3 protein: CASSPGQGSLQPQHF; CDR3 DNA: TGTGCCAGCAGCCCGGGACAGGGCAGCCTTCAGCCCCAGCATTTT
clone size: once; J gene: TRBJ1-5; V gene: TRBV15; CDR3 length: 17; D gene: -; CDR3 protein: CATSRDDRGDSNQPQHF; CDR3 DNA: TGTGCCACCAGCAGAGATGATCGGGGGGATAGCAATCAGCCCCAGCATTTT
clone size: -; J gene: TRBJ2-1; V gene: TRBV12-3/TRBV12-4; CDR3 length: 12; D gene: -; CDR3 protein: CASSLEAGEQFF; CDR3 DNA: TGTGCCAGCAGTTTAGAGGCAGGTGAGCAGTTCTTC
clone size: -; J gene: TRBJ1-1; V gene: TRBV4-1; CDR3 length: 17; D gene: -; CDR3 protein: CASSQGIFGGVNTEAFF; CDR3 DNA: TGCGCCAGCAGCCAAGGTATTTTCGGAGGGGTGAACACTGAAGCTTTCTTT
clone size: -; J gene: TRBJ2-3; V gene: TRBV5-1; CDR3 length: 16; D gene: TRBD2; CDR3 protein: CASSSSSGGGTDTQYF; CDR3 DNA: TGCGCCAGCAGCTCTTCTAGCGGGGGGGGCACAGATACGCAGTATTTT
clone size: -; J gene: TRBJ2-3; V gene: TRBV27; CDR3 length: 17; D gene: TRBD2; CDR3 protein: CASSPREGLAVRDTQYF; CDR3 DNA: TGTGCCAGCAGTCCCCGAGAGGGACTAGCGGTTCGGGATACGCAGTATTTT
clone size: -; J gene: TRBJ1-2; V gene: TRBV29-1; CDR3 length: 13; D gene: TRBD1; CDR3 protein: CSVRQGLNYGYTF; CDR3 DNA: TGCAGCGTTCGACAGGGTCTTAACTATGGCTACACCTTC
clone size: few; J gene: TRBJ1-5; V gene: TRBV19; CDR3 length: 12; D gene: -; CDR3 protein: CASRQGGQPQHF; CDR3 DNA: TGTGCCAGTAGACAGGGCGGCCAGCCCCAGCATTTT
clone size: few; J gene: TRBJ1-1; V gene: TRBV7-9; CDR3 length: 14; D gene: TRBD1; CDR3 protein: CASSLGGTAHEAFF; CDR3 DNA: TGTGCCAGCAGCTTAGGAGGGACAGCACATGAAGCTTTCTTT
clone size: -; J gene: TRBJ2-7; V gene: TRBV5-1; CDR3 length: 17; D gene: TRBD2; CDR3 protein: CASSLAGLAGGLYEQYF; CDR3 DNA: TGCGCCAGCAGCTTGGCAGGACTAGCGGGAGGACTCTACGAGCAGTACTTC
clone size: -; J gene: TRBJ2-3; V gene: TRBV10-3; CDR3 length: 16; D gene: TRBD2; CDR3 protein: CAISGRTSGSTDTQYF; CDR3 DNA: TGTGCCATCAGTGGTCGTACTAGCGGTAGCACAGATACGCAGTATTTT
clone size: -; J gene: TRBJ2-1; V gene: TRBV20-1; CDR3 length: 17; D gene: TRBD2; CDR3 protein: CSASKGRGTSSYNEQFF; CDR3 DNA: TGCAGTGCTAGTAAGGGGCGGGGGACTAGCTCCTACAATGAGCAGTTCTTC
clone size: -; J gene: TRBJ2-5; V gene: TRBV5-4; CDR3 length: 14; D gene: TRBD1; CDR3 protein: CASSLGGQKETQYF; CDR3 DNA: TGTGCCAGCAGCTTGGGGGGACAGAAAGAGACCCAGTACTTC
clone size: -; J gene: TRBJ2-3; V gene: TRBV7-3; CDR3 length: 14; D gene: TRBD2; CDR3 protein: CASSPWGGTDTQYF; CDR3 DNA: TGTGCCAGCAGCCCCTGGGGGGGAACAGATACGCAGTATTTT
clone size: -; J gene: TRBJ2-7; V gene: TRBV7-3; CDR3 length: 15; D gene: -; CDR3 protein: CASSLSGTPRGEQYF; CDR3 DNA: TGTGCCAGCAGCTTAAGCGGGACTCCTAGAGGGGAGCAGTACTTC
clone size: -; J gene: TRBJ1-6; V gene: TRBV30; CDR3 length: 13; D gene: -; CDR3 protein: CAQQSGFNSPLHF; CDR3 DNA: TGTGCTCAGCAAAGCGGATTTAATTCACCCCTCCACTTT